The TCR beta chain described here comes from a study of cytomegalovirus exposure and HLA in healthy donors. Study findings and constraints: TCR beta V segments were, for the most part, productive about 87% or about 30% of the time in an earlier analysis.

Vbeta (60) and Jbeta (13) primers were used in the PCR. The data were produced by immunoSEQ multiplex PCR, yet TCRdb's version contains in-frame clones alone and is incomplete. This sample has roughly 130,000 clones, with about four fifths found just once. CDR3 size: 15 residues. Germline loops: CDR1 MGHRA, CDR2 YSYEKL. V shed 1 base, J shed 6 bases, and the junction held 4 bases outside the gene matches. A remark on this clone: Its specificity is not known.

The origin of this receptor is a human donor in good health. The sequenced sample was PBMCs. The chain has TRBV4-1 and TRBJ1-2; 11 nucleotides agree with TRBD1. The CDR3 DNA is TGCGCCAGCAGCCAAGTGTCGGGACAGGGGGATGGCTACACCTTC. Translated: CASSQVSGQGDGYTF.